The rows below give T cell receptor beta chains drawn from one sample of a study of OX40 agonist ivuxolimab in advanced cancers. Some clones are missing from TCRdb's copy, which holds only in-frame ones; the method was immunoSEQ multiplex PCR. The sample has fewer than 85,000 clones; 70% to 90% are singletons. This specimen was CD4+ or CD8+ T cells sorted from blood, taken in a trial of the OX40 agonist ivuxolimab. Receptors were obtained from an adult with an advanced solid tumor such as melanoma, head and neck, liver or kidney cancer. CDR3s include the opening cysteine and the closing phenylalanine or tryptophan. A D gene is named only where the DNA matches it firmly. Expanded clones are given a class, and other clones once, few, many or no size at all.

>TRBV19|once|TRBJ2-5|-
CASSIDPPSGETQYF
TGTGCCAGTAGTATAGATCCCCCCAGCGGGGAGACCCAGTACTTC
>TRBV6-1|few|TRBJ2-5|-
CASSWGLQETQYF
TGTGCCAGCAGCTGGGGGCTCCAAGAGACCCAGTACTTC
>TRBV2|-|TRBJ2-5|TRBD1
CASGAGTGGFGETQYF
TGTGCCAGCGGTGCCGGGACAGGGGGCTTCGGAGAGACCCAGTACTTC
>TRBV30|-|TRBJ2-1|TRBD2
CAWARGGSSYNEQFF
TGTGCCTGGGCTCGGGGGGGGAGCTCCTACAATGAGCAGTTCTTC
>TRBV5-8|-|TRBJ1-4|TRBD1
CASRETGGSTNEKLFF
TGTGCCAGCAGAGAAACAGGGGGATCAACTAATGAAAAACTGTTTTTT
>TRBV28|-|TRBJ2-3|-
CASSSNQPSVGRTDTQYF
TGTGCCAGCAGTTCAAACCAGCCTAGTGTGGGTCGCACAGATACGCAGTATTTT
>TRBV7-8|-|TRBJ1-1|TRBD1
CASSPRMITGKTDREVEAFF
TGTGCCAGCAGCCCACGTATGATTACGGGTAAGACGGACAGGGAAGTTGAAGCTTTCTTT
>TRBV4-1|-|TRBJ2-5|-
CASSQVGEGQETQYF
TGCGCCAGCAGCCAAGTCGGAGAGGGCCAAGAGACCCAGTACTTC
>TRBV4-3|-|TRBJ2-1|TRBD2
CASSRGLAGVRDNEQFF
TGCGCCAGCAGCCGAGGACTAGCGGGAGTAAGGGACAATGAGCAGTTCTTC
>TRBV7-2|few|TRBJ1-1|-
CASTLQGPTEAFF
TGTGCCAGCACCCTACAGGGTCCTACTGAAGCTTTCTTT
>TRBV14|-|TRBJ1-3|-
CASSQGWGNTIYF
TGTGCCAGCAGCCAAGGATGGGGAAACACCATATATTTT
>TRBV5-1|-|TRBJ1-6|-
CASSFSNNSPLHF
TGCGCCAGCAGCTTTAGTAATAATTCACCCCTCCACTTT